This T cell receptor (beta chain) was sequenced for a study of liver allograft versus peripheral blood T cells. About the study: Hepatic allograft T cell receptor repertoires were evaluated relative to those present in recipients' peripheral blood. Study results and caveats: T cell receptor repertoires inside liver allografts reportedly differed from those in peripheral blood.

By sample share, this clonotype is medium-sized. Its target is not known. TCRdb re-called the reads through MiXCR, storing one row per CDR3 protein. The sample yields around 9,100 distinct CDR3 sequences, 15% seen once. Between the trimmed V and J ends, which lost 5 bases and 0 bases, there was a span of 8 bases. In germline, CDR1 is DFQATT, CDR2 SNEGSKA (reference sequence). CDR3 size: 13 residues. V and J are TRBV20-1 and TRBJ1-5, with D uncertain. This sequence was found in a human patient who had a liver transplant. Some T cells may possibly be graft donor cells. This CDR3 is CSADGHSNQPQHF. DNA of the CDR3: TGCAGTGCTGATGGGCATAGCAATCAGCCCCAGCATTTT.